A selection of T cell receptor beta chains follows, all from one sample in a study of PD-1 blockade in classical Hodgkin lymphoma. The data were produced by immunoSEQ multiplex PCR, yet TCRdb's version contains in-frame clones alone and is incomplete. The data show roughly 50,000 clones, roughly 80% seen once. The sequencing here drew on peripheral blood mononuclear cells (PBMCs), taken at baseline. The receptors were sampled from a human donor with classical Hodgkin lymphoma. The CDR3 runs from the conserved cysteine through the conserved F or W. Each record gives: D gene, clone size, CDR3 length, J gene, V gene, CDR3 protein, CDR3 DNA. A D gene is named only where the DNA matches it firmly. Clone size is not always given. Where it is, it says once, few, many or a class for expanded clones.

D: NA; size: NA; length: 13; J: TRBJ1-5; V: TRBV18; CDR3: CASSPGSQQPQHF; DNA: TGTGCCAGCTCACCAGGGAGTCAGCAGCCCCAGCATTTT
D: NA; size: NA; length: 17; J: TRBJ2-1; V: TRBV7-6; CDR3: CASSLALGGFSYNEQFF; DNA: TGTGCCAGCAGCTTAGCGCTCGGCGGGTTCTCCTACAATGAGCAGTTCTTC
D: NA; size: few; length: 13; J: TRBJ1-1; V: TRBV2; CDR3: CASSELSSTEAFF; DNA: TGTGCCAGCAGTGAACTGTCCAGCACTGAAGCTTTCTTT
D: NA; size: few; length: 14; J: TRBJ1-5; V: TRBV7-9; CDR3: CASSFGQSYQPQHF; DNA: TGTGCCAGCAGCTTCGGACAGAGCTATCAGCCCCAGCATTTT
D: NA; size: NA; length: 16; J: TRBJ2-2; V: TRBV9; CDR3: CASSVAPAPIMGELFF; DNA: TGTGCCAGCAGCGTAGCACCAGCCCCCATTATGGGGGAGCTGTTTTTT
D: NA; size: NA; length: 16; J: TRBJ2-3; V: TRBV6-5; CDR3: CASSYQPGLTTDTQYF; DNA: TGTGCCAGCAGTTACCAACCGGGACTTACCACAGATACGCAGTATTTT
D: NA; size: NA; length: 12; J: TRBJ2-7; V: TRBV30; CDR3: CAWSTSSYEQYF; DNA: TGTGCCTGGAGTACCTCGTCCTACGAGCAGTACTTC
D: NA; size: NA; length: 12; J: TRBJ2-1; V: TRBV10-3; CDR3: CAISEPSKEQFF; DNA: TGTGCCATCAGTGAACCTTCTAAGGAGCAGTTCTTC
D: NA; size: many; length: 15; J: TRBJ1-1; V: TRBV10-3; CDR3: CAISETGGLGTEAFF; DNA: TGTGCCATCAGTGAGACCGGGGGCCTGGGGACTGAAGCTTTCTTT
D: NA; size: NA; length: 14; J: TRBJ1-1; V: TRBV6-6; CDR3: CASSHGGPDTEAFF; DNA: TGTGCCAGCAGCCACGGGGGGCCTGACACTGAAGCTTTCTTT
D: NA; size: NA; length: 15; J: TRBJ1-2; V: TRBV15; CDR3: CATSSDTGKGYGYTF; DNA: TGTGCCACCAGCAGTGACACAGGGAAGGGCTATGGCTACACCTTC
D: NA; size: once; length: 15; J: TRBJ1-5; V: TRBV19; CDR3: CASSVYEGGNQPQHF; DNA: TGTGCCAGTAGTGTTTACGAAGGGGGAAATCAGCCCCAGCATTTT
D: TRBD2; size: NA; length: 18; J: TRBJ2-1; V: TRBV28; CDR3: CASSLKFSGLALYNEQFF; DNA: TGTGCCAGCAGTTTAAAATTCTCTGGACTAGCTCTTTACAATGAGCAGTTCTTC
D: TRBD2; size: NA; length: 16; J: TRBJ2-1; V: TRBV9; CDR3: CASSVAGLAGHNEQFF; DNA: TGTGCCAGCAGCGTAGCGGGACTAGCGGGCCACAATGAGCAGTTCTTC
D: TRBD1; size: once; length: 17; J: TRBJ2-7; V: TRBV7-2; CDR3: CASSQTGGLPKTYEQYF; DNA: TGTGCCAGCAGCCAGACAGGGGGCCTCCCAAAAACCTACGAGCAGTACTTC
D: NA; size: NA; length: 17; J: TRBJ2-1; V: TRBV4-1; CDR3: CASSQGLIGRTYNEQFF; DNA: TGCGCCAGCAGCCAAGGCCTTATAGGCCGCACCTACAATGAGCAGTTCTTC
D: NA; size: NA; length: 15; J: TRBJ2-1; V: TRBV6-5; CDR3: CASSYGGTPYNEQFF; DNA: TGTGCCAGCAGTTATGGCGGGACCCCCTACAATGAGCAGTTCTTC
D: NA; size: NA; length: 15; J: TRBJ1-5; V: TRBV18; CDR3: CASSPVGNQNQPQHF; DNA: TGTGCCAGCTCACCGGTAGGGAATCAGAATCAGCCCCAGCATTTT
D: NA; size: few; length: 15; J: TRBJ2-1; V: TRBV6-5; CDR3: CASSYRRAGYNEQFF; DNA: TGTGCCAGCAGTTACCGGCGAGCGGGCTACAATGAGCAGTTCTTC
D: NA; size: NA; length: 11; J: TRBJ2-7; V: TRBV30; CDR3: CAWRENYEQYF; DNA: TGTGCCTGGAGAGAGAATTACGAGCAGTACTTC
D: NA; size: NA; length: 13; J: TRBJ1-1; V: TRBV7-3; CDR3: CASSFGGGTEAFF; DNA: TGTGCCAGCAGCTTCGGTGGGGGAACTGAAGCTTTCTTT
D: TRBD2; size: NA; length: 14; J: TRBJ2-3; V: TRBV10-3; CDR3: CAISQGGGTDTQYF; DNA: TGTGCCATCAGTCAGGGAGGGGGCACAGATACGCAGTATTTT
D: NA; size: NA; length: 17; J: TRBJ2-1; V: TRBV10-2; CDR3: CASSESSLAGLHGEQFF; DNA: TGCGCCAGCAGTGAGTCGAGCCTAGCTGGGTTGCATGGGGAGCAGTTCTTC
D: NA; size: NA; length: 14; J: TRBJ2-3; V: TRBV2; CDR3: CALGPVSSTDTQYF; DNA: TGTGCCTTAGGACCTGTTTCTAGCACAGATACGCAGTATTTT
D: NA; size: once; length: 14; J: TRBJ1-1; V: TRBV19; CDR3: CASCRGFQNTEAFF; DNA: TGTGCCAGTTGCAGGGGATTCCAGAACACTGAAGCTTTCTTT
D: NA; size: NA; length: 14; J: TRBJ1-2; V: TRBV29-1; CDR3: CSVSPGTANYGYTF; DNA: TGCAGCGTTTCCCCCGGGACGGCTAACTATGGCTACACCTTC
D: TRBD1; size: NA; length: 12; J: TRBJ2-7; V: TRBV29-1; CDR3: CSAGTELYEQYF; DNA: TGCAGCGCTGGGACAGAACTCTACGAGCAGTACTTC
D: NA; size: NA; length: 13; J: TRBJ1-5; V: TRBV6-1; CDR3: CASREDSPQPQHF; DNA: TGTGCCAGCAGGGAAGACAGTCCTCAGCCCCAGCATTTT
D: TRBD1; size: few; length: 16; J: TRBJ1-2; V: TRBV4-3; CDR3: CASSQVEYRGGEGYTF; DNA: TGCGCCAGCAGCCAAGTCGAGTACAGGGGTGGGGAGGGCTACACCTTC
D: TRBD1; size: NA; length: 13; J: TRBJ1-2; V: TRBV19; CDR3: CASSEGQGDGYTF; DNA: TGTGCCAGTAGTGAGGGACAGGGGGATGGCTACACCTTC
D: NA; size: NA; length: 11; J: TRBJ1-1; V: TRBV10-3; CDR3: CAISEGTEAFF; DNA: TGTGCCATCAGTGAGGGGACCGAAGCTTTCTTT
D: NA; size: NA; length: 14; J: TRBJ1-4; V: TRBV7-9; CDR3: CAYSDPRGVEKLFF; DNA: TGTGCCTACTCCGACCCCCGCGGAGTGGAAAAACTGTTTTTT
D: NA; size: NA; length: 13; J: TRBJ2-7; V: TRBV10-3; CDR3: CAITGGRENEQYF; DNA: TGTGCCATCACCGGCGGTCGGGAAAACGAGCAGTACTTC
D: NA; size: NA; length: 15; J: TRBJ2-7; V: TRBV2; CDR3: CASSSTRDRRYEQYF; DNA: TGTGCCAGCAGTTCAACCCGGGACCGCAGATACGAGCAGTACTTC
D: TRBD1; size: NA; length: 17; J: TRBJ2-2; V: TRBV11-3; CDR3: CASSHRPGQGPTGELFF; DNA: TGTGCCAGCAGCCACCGACCGGGACAGGGGCCCACCGGGGAGCTGTTTTTT
D: NA; size: few; length: 15; J: TRBJ1-1; V: TRBV30; CDR3: CAWSVQGLGFTEAFF; DNA: TGTGCCTGGAGTGTACAAGGACTGGGATTCACTGAAGCTTTCTTT
D: NA; size: NA; length: 13; J: TRBJ1-2; V: TRBV29-1; CDR3: CSVPKAGGSGYTF; DNA: TGCAGCGTGCCCAAAGCCGGAGGCAGTGGCTACACCTTC
D: NA; size: NA; length: 17; J: TRBJ2-5; V: TRBV7-2; CDR3: CASSLLTGPPGRETQYF; DNA: TGTGCCAGCAGCTTGTTGACAGGACCCCCAGGGAGGGAGACCCAGTACTTC
D: TRBD2; size: once; length: 19; J: TRBJ2-1; V: TRBV27; CDR3: CATADPAISLAVNYNEQFF; DNA: TGTGCCACCGCGGACCCCGCCATATCACTAGCGGTCAACTACAATGAGCAGTTCTTC
D: NA; size: NA; length: 17; J: TRBJ2-1; V: TRBV18; CDR3: CASSPQGPRASYNEQFF; DNA: TGTGCCAGCTCACCACAGGGACCGAGGGCTTCCTACAATGAGCAGTTCTTC
D: NA; size: NA; length: 13; J: TRBJ1-5; V: TRBV6-6; CDR3: CASSYDTYQPQHF; DNA: TGTGCCAGCAGTTATGACACTTATCAGCCCCAGCATTTT
D: NA; size: NA; length: 14; J: TRBJ2-5; V: TRBV19; CDR3: CASSTPVRGETQYF; DNA: TGTGCCAGTAGTACCCCGGTCCGTGGGGAGACCCAGTACTTC
D: NA; size: NA; length: 14; J: TRBJ2-1; V: TRBV19; CDR3: CASGPLAPYNEQFF; DNA: TGTGCCAGTGGCCCACTAGCCCCCTACAATGAGCAGTTCTTC
D: TRBD2; size: once; length: 14; J: TRBJ2-7; V: TRBV4-3; CDR3: CASSPGLADYEQYF; DNA: TGCGCCAGCAGCCCCGGACTAGCGGACTACGAGCAGTACTTC
D: NA; size: NA; length: 13; J: TRBJ1-2; V: TRBV14; CDR3: CASSPQGAYGYTF; DNA: TGTGCCAGCTCACCCCAGGGCGCCTATGGCTACACCTTC
D: NA; size: NA; length: 14; J: TRBJ2-7; V: TRBV25-1; CDR3: CASSEYNPPYEQYF; DNA: TGTGCCAGCAGTGAATATAACCCCCCCTACGAGCAGTACTTC
D: TRBD1; size: NA; length: 14; J: TRBJ2-3; V: TRBV30; CDR3: CAWSAQGLQDTQYF; DNA: TGTGCCTGGAGTGCACAGGGGTTACAAGATACGCAGTATTTT
D: NA; size: few; length: 11; J: TRBJ1-5; V: TRBV19; CDR3: CASSGDQPQHF; DNA: TGTGCCAGTAGTGGGGATCAGCCCCAGCATTTT
D: NA; size: NA; length: 15; J: TRBJ2-1; V: TRBV7-8; CDR3: CASSLPGRSTNEQFF; DNA: TGTGCCAGCAGCCTTCCGGGGCGTTCGACCAATGAGCAGTTCTTC
D: NA; size: NA; length: 15; J: TRBJ2-7; V: TRBV27; CDR3: CASSPSRASSYEQYF; DNA: TGTGCCAGCAGCCCCAGTAGGGCGAGCTCCTACGAGCAGTACTTC
D: NA; size: NA; length: 14; J: TRBJ1-1; V: TRBV28; CDR3: CASNNVRPNAEAFF; DNA: TGTGCCAGCAACAACGTCAGGCCCAACGCTGAAGCTTTCTTT